A selection of T cell receptor beta chains follows, all from one sample in a study of blood T cell repertoires in COVID-19. Clones were read by immunoSEQ multiplex PCR, and TCRdb kept only the in-frame ones, dropping some. The table has under 200,000 clones, more than 60% seen once. The sequencing sample was made of peripheral blood. These receptors were obtained from an older man with acute or convalescent COVID-19. CDR3s include the opening cysteine and the closing phenylalanine or tryptophan. The order of the fields is clone size, V gene, D gene, J gene, CDR3 DNA, CDR3 protein. D genes are given only for firm matches. A row's size may be missing; if present it is once, few, many or a size class.

-	TRBV7-8	-	TRBJ2-1	TGTGCCAGCAGCTTAGGGGGCACCTCCTACGATGAGCAGTTCTTC	CASSLGGTSYDEQFF
-	TRBV13	-	TRBJ1-2	TGTGCCAGCAGCCCAAGGACAGCTAACTATGGCTACACCTTC	CASSPRTANYGYTF
-	TRBV19	-	TRBJ2-7	TGTGCCAGTAGTATAGCCCCCGCAGGGATCTCGTCGTACGAGCAGTACTTC	CASSIAPAGISSYEQYF
-	TRBV28	TRBD2	TRBJ2-3	TGTGCCAGCAGCCTGAGGGGCGGGAGTACAGATACGCAGTATTTT	CASSLRGGSTDTQYF
-	TRBV12-3/TRBV12-4	-	TRBJ2-6	TGTGCCAGCAGCGTTCGGGACACCCTAGTCCTGACTTTC	CASSVRDTLVLTF
-	TRBV11-3	-	TRBJ2-1	TGTGCCAGCAGCTCCCGGGACATTCGAGTCAATGAGCAGTTCTTC	CASSSRDIRVNEQFF
-	TRBV6-5	TRBD1	TRBJ2-2	TGTGCCAGCAGCGACAGGGTGTCCGGGGAGCTGTTTTTT	CASSDRVSGELFF
few	TRBV14	-	TRBJ2-5	TGTGCCAGCAGCCTAGCGGTTCAAGAGACCCAGTACTTC	CASSLAVQETQYF
few	TRBV28	TRBD1	TRBJ1-5	TGTGCCAGCAATCCTCAACAGGGGGCCGGTCAGCCCCAGCATTTT	CASNPQQGAGQPQHF
-	TRBV9	-	TRBJ1-1	TGTGCCAGCAGCGTAGGTCATCCGGACACTGAAGCTTTCTTT	CASSVGHPDTEAFF
-	TRBV18	-	TRBJ2-7	TGTGCCAGCTCAGACTCCCGGGGGTCAATCTACGAGCAGTACTTC	CASSDSRGSIYEQYF
-	TRBV7-9	TRBD1	TRBJ1-4	TGTGCCAGCAGCCTAGGACAGGGGGCGACTGAAAAACTGTTTTTT	CASSLGQGATEKLFF
-	TRBV19	-	TRBJ1-3	TGTGCCAGTAGTAGAGAACCCGGGACGGGAGTCTCTGGAAACACCATATATTTT	CASSREPGTGVSGNTIYF
-	TRBV25-1	-	TRBJ2-7	TGTGCCAGCAGTGAATTGGGACACTACGAGCAGTACTTC	CASSELGHYEQYF
-	TRBV10-3	-	TRBJ2-7	TGTGCCACTCAAACAGGGTACGAGCAGTACTTC	CATQTGYEQYF
once	TRBV30	TRBD1	TRBJ2-5	TGTGCCTGGAGGGACAGGGGGCGAGGAGAGACCCAGTACTTC	CAWRDRGRGETQYF
-	TRBV18	-	TRBJ1-1	TGTGCCAGCTCACCCAAACAGGGCCCCAACACTGAAGCTTTCTTT	CASSPKQGPNTEAFF
-	TRBV12-5	TRBD2	TRBJ2-5	TGTGCTAGTGGGCGCCTCCTAGCGGGGAGGATGGGGGGTACCCAGTACTTC	CASGRLLAGRMGGTQYF
-	TRBV5-1	-	TRBJ2-2	TGCGCCAGCAGCTTGGCCCCGAAAGGGGTGATCACCGGGGAGCTGTTTTTT	CASSLAPKGVITGELFF
-	TRBV5-1	-	TRBJ2-5	TGCGCCAGCAGCTTGGGTGGAGCCCAAGAGACCCAGTACTTC	CASSLGGAQETQYF
-	TRBV24-1	-	TRBJ1-4	TGTGCCACCAGTGACTCTAATGAAAAACTGTTTTTT	CATSDSNEKLFF
-	TRBV5-1	TRBD1	TRBJ2-2	TGCGCCAGCAGCTTCTCTTCCGGGACAGGCCGTTTCACCGGGGAGCTGTTTTTT	CASSFSSGTGRFTGELFF
-	TRBV4-1	-	TRBJ1-2	TGCGCCAGCAGCCAAGGAGCAGGAAGAGGCTACACCTTC	CASSQGAGRGYTF
-	TRBV11-2	TRBD2	TRBJ2-1	TGTGCCAGCAGCCCAGACTCACTAGCGGGGGGGCCCTCCTACAATGAGCAGTTCTTC	CASSPDSLAGGPSYNEQFF
few	TRBV3-1/TRBV3-2	-	TRBJ2-7	TGTGCCAGCAGCCAATGGGGGCAGGAGATCGAGCAGTACTTC	CASSQWGQEIEQYF
-	TRBV5-6	-	TRBJ1-2	TGTGCCAGCAGCGTGTCTGTGGAGGGCTACACCTTC	CASSVSVEGYTF
-	TRBV7-3	-	TRBJ2-2	TGTGCCAGCAGCTTAAACGGACAGAGGAAGGGGGAGCTGTTTTTT	CASSLNGQRKGELFF
few	TRBV5-5	TRBD1	TRBJ2-2	TGTGCCAGCAGCCCCTGGACAGGAATGGCCGGGGAGCTGTTTTTT	CASSPWTGMAGELFF
-	TRBV7-9	-	TRBJ2-3	TGTGCCAGCAGGACCACTCTCGGGGGGCATTACACAGATACGCAGTATTTT	CASRTTLGGHYTDTQYF
-	TRBV6-5	TRBD2	TRBJ2-7	TGTGCCAGCAGTTACTCATCCGGGGGGGCCACCTACGAGCAGTACTTC	CASSYSSGGATYEQYF
few	TRBV5-1	TRBD2	TRBJ2-1	TGCGCCAGCAGCAGATTTAGCGGGAGCTCCTACAATGAGCAGTTCTTC	CASSRFSGSSYNEQFF
-	TRBV24-1	-	TRBJ1-2	TGTGCCACCAGTGATGGGGGCACAGGGAGTAGTGGCCTTGGTGGCTACACCTTC	CATSDGGTGSSGLGGYTF
-	TRBV14	TRBD1	TRBJ2-2	TGTGCCAGCAGCCAAAGAACCGGGACAGGGACCACCGGGGAGCTGTTTTTT	CASSQRTGTGTTGELFF
-	TRBV11-2	-	TRBJ1-2	TGTGCCAGCAGCCCCTTTCAGGGCGAGCGTGGCTACACCTTC	CASSPFQGERGYTF
-	TRBV7-8	-	TRBJ2-2	TGTGCCAGCAGCTTAGATTCCGGGGTTGACACCGGGGAGCTGTTTTTT	CASSLDSGVDTGELFF